Shown below are 17 T cell receptor beta chains from a single sample sequenced in a study of T cells in Graves' hyperthyroidism and ophthalmopathy. TCR beta CDR3 region amplification was performed from RNA transcripts. A first-round RT-PCR of the TCR CDR3 used the HTBI primer set. TCRdb passed the multiplex PCR reads through MiXCR, listing each CDR3 protein once. The data show about 180,000 distinct CDR3 sequences, with more than 15% seen just once and about 31% held by the top ten. Input material: blood. Receptor source: a woman aged 45-65 years with Graves' hyperthyroidism.

This clonotype appeared many times. V is TRBV12-3 or TRBV12-4 and J is TRBJ2-7; TRBD2 aligns across 10 bases. V lost 3 bases, J lost 2 bases, and 4 bases stayed unmatched. This CDR3 is 15 amino acids long. The CDR3 coding sequence is TGTGCCAGCAGTTTTAGAGCGGGGGGGCCCTACGAGCAGTACTTC. Translating gives CASSFRAGGPYEQYF.

There are many counts of this clonotype. The V call is TRBV7-9, the J call TRBJ2-3; D is perhaps TRBD1 or TRBD2 (7 bases each). CDR1 and CDR2 from the germline V gene are SEHNR and FQNEAQ (reference sequence). V dropped 1 base and J dropped 0 bases, with 11 bases sitting between them. The CDR3 extends over 16 amino acids. Here the CDR3 reads CASSLGEGASTDTQYF. The CDR3 coding sequence is TGTGCCAGCAGCTTAGGGGAGGGGGCGAGCACAGATACGCAGTATTTT. The full variable domain, its missing parts supplied by reference TRBV7-9 and TRBJ2-3, is DTGVSQNPRHKITKRGQNVTFRCDPISEHNRLYWYRQTLGQGPEFLTYFQNEAQLEKSRLLSDRFSAERPKGSFSTLEIQRTEQGDSAMYLCASSLGEGASTDTQYFGPGTRLTVL.

Comment on this clonotype: This may arise from a read error, as a much more abundant clone is one base away. The chain employs TRBV5-1 and TRBJ2-5, with TRBD1 identical over 9 bases. V gave up 0 bases and J gave up 5 bases; unmatched junction bases: 5. Germline values: CDR1 SGHRS, CDR2 YFSETQ. This CDR3 is built from 15 residues. The CDR3 sequence is CASSLATGGGETQYF. The CDR3 DNA sequence: TGCGCCAGCAGCTTGGCTACAGGGGGCGGTGAGACCCAGTACTTC.

In this sample, this clonotype turned up many times. The chain uses TRBV5-8 and TRBJ2-3, with D perhaps assigned TRBD1 or TRBD2 (5 bases each). Trimming removed 4 bases at V and 3 bases at J, with 15 bases between. The CDR3 loop spans 15 amino acids. The V gene's germline CDR1 is SGHTS and CDR2 YDEGEE. The CDR3 DNA reads as TGTGCCAGCAGCCTTCCGGGGCGGGCAACAGATACGCAGTATTTT. This encodes CASSLPGRATDTQYF.

This clonotype was recorded many times. This rearrangement joins TRBV9 to TRBJ2-1; 9 bases align to TRBD2. This CDR3 spans 17 amino acids. The V segment lost 0 bases and the J segment 12 bases; nucleotides outside the gene matches: 16. Germline V lookup: CDR1 SGDLS, CDR2 YYNGEE. The CDR3: CASSVGSAGGGDVGQFF. As DNA, the CDR3 is TGTGCCAGCAGCGTAGGATCAGCGGGGGGTGGGGATGTGGGGCAGTTCTTC.

V usage is TRBV28 and J usage is TRBJ2-1; 16 positions agree with TRBD2. The germline V gene has CDR1 MDHEN and CDR2 SYDVKM. The CDR3 covers 16 residues. The V segment lost 1 base and the J segment 9 bases; nucleotides outside the gene matches: 3. In DNA, the CDR3 is TGTGCCAGCAGTTTATCCGGGACTAGCGGGAGGGGTGAGCAGTTCTTC. As protein: CASSLSGTSGRGEQFF. Combining the CDR3 with reference TRBV28 and TRBJ2-1 gives the whole variable domain DVKVTQSSRYLVKRTGEKVFLECVQDMDHENMFWYRQDPGLGLRLIYFSYDVKMKEKGDIPEGYSVSREKKERFSLILESASTNQTSMYLCASSLSGTSGRGEQFFGPGTRLTVL.

This clonotype was observed at least ten times. This chain connects TRBV28 to TRBJ1-6; unclear D gene. V lost 7 bases and J lost 9, with 16 bases in between. CDR3 length: 14 residues. Germline-derived CDR1 and CDR2 are MDHEN and SYDVKM. CDR3 residues: CASTPAGFASPLHF. CDR3 DNA: TGTGCCAGCACCCCGGCGGGGTTTGCTTCACCCCTCCACTTT.

This clonotype was detected many times. The chain is built from TRBV6-1 and TRBJ2-1; no clear D gene. This CDR3 spans 13 amino acids. Germline V gene sequence: CDR1 MNHNS, CDR2 SASEGT. V lost 5 bases and J lost 5, with 10 bases in between. CDR3 DNA sequence: TGTGCCAGCAGTTGGTCCAGAAACAATGAGCAGTTCTTC. Translating gives CASSWSRNNEQFF.

This clonotype has ten or more counts. The V call is TRBV12-3 or TRBV12-4, the J call TRBJ1-2, with 7 bases fitting TRBD1. V shed 4 bases and J 1 base; nucleotides not matched to a gene: 6. This CDR3 spans 15 amino acids. CDR3 sequence reads: CASSSQGGSNYGYTF. CDR3 bases: TGTGCCAGCAGTTCTCAAGGGGGCAGTAACTATGGCTACACCTTC.

This clonotype was observed many times. J is TRBJ1-1 and V is TRBV12-3 or TRBV12-4, with unresolved D. This CDR3 contains 11 residues. The V end was cut by 7 bases, the J end by 1 base, with 4 bases between. In nucleotides, the CDR3 is TGTGCCAGCATCAAGAACACTGAAGCTTTCTTT. The encoded protein is CASIKNTEAFF.

This clonotype appeared a few times. V is TRBV4-1 and J is TRBJ2-7, with D maybe TRBD1 (6 bases). Germline V gene data show CDR1 as MGHRA and CDR2 as YSYEKL. The CDR3 consists of 14 residues. V lost 5 bases and J 2 bases, leaving 13 bases between the germline ends. CDR3 sequence (DNA): TGCGCCAGCAGCGCTCCCGGACAGACCTACGAGCAGTACTTC. Residues: CASSAPGQTYEQYF.

This clonotype was recorded at least ten times. V usage is TRBV28 and J usage is TRBJ2-7; 9 nucleotides align to TRBD1. The CDR3 has 16 amino acids. CDR1 and CDR2 from the germline V gene are MDHEN and SYDVKM. With 5 bases clipped from V and 1 base from J, the junction kept 9 bases outside the gene matches. The CDR3 sequence: CASSGAGQGLSYEQYF. DNA for the CDR3: TGTGCCAGCAGTGGGGCAGGACAGGGGCTGTCCTACGAGCAGTACTTC.

Only a few counts were recorded for this clonotype. The V and J genes are TRBV18 and TRBJ1-1; 7 bases are a match to TRBD1. Germline lookup yields CDR1 KGHSH and CDR2 LQKENI. CDR3 size: 12 residues. J gave up 8 bases and V 5 bases, and 5 bases lay outside the gene matches. Here the CDR3 reads CASSADRREAFF. CDR3 DNA: TGTGCCAGCTCAGCGGACAGGCGAGAAGCTTTCTTT.

This clonotype has ten or more counts. The chain combines TRBV27 with TRBJ2-5; 9 nucleotides line up with TRBD1. Germline CDR1 and CDR2: MNHEY and SMNVEV (reference sequence). This CDR3 spans 15 amino acids. The junction had 5 bases not matched to a gene; V was cut back by 1 base and J by 5 bases. The CDR3 sequence is CASSLLGQGLETQYF. Written as DNA, the CDR3 is TGTGCCAGCAGTTTATTGGGACAGGGCTTGGAGACCCAGTACTTC.

The chain uses TRBV4-1 and TRBJ2-7, with D unresolved. V was trimmed by 4 bases and J by 7 bases, leaving 14 bases between them. The CDR3 contains 13 residues. CDR1 is MGHRA and CDR2 is YSYEKL in the germline V gene. CDR3 sequence: CASSRSSLGEQYF. CDR3 bases: TGCGCCAGCAGCCGTTCGTCCTTGGGGGAGCAGTACTTC.

This clonotype was picked up a small number of times. This may come from a read error, since a much larger clone is one base off. The chain carries TRBV6-5 and TRBJ1-2; 9 positions match TRBD1. This CDR3 contains 16 residues. The junction had 13 bases not matched to a gene; V was cut back by 4 bases and J by 7 bases. Looked up from germline, CDR1 is MNHEY and CDR2 is SVGAGI. CDR3 nucleotide sequence: TGTGCCAGCAGTTGCTCCTATCTACGGGACAGGGCTGGCTACACCTTC. Translating gives CASSCSYLRDRAGYTF.

This clonotype was seen a handful of times. The V call is TRBV9, the J call TRBJ2-6; D gene ambiguous. The CDR3 loop spans 14 amino acids. The germline V gene encodes CDR1 SGDLS and CDR2 YYNGEE. The V end was cut by 3 bases, the J end by 2 bases, with 6 bases between. CDR3 DNA: TGTGCCAGCAGCGACTATACTGGGGCCAACGTCCTGACTTTC. It translates to CASSDYTGANVLTF.